Each of the 21 T cell receptor beta chains below was sequenced from the same sample in a study of T cell responses to AZD1222 COVID-19 vaccine. The table came from immunoSEQ multiplex PCR; TCRdb's copy has only in-frame clones and leaves some out. This table holds about 61,000 clones, around 81% found once. The sequencing used peripheral blood, collected 28 days after the second AZD1222 dose. All receptors derive from an adult who received the AZD1222 COVID-19 vaccine.

This clone was detected once. This chain links TRBV4-1 with TRBJ1-5, with TRBD1 matching over 7 bases. The junction had 5 bases not matched to a gene; V was cut back by 7 bases and J by 5 bases. The CDR3 spans 13 residues. Looked up from germline, CDR1 is MGHRA and CDR2 is YSYEKL. The CDR3 nucleotides read TGCGCCAGCACCGCAGGGGGGTATCAGCCCCAGCATTTT. Amino acids: CASTAGGYQPQHF.

V gene TRBV10-3 combines with J gene TRBJ2-3; 12 bases are shared with TRBD1. Germline CDR1 ENHRY, CDR2 SYGVKD. CDR3 length: 16 amino acids. V shed 6 bases and J 1 base; nucleotides not matched to a gene: 5. The CDR3 here is CAISEGTGGRTDTQYF. CDR3 sequence (DNA): TGTGCCATCAGCGAGGGGACAGGGGGCCGCACAGATACGCAGTATTTT.

This clone has a handful of counts. This chain joins TRBV11-2 and TRBJ2-3; D not resolved. The CDR3 totals 17 residues. Germline CDR1 is SGHAT and CDR2 is FQNNGV. Trimming left V 1 base short and J 1 base short, with 15 bases between. This CDR3 reads CASSLALGPLGTDTQYF. The CDR3 DNA follows: TGTGCCAGCAGCTTAGCCCTCGGTCCTCTCGGCACAGATACGCAGTATTTT.

This clone was recorded once. The chain uses TRBV29-1 and TRBJ1-1; no clear D. This CDR3 contains 13 residues. Per germline, CDR1 SQVTM and CDR2 ANQGSEA. Trimming shortened V by 6 bases and J by 6 bases, and 17 bases separated the two germline ends. In DNA form, the CDR3 reads TGCAGCGTACCGGGCCCGGCCCAGGCTGAAGCTTTCTTT. This gives the protein CSVPGPAQAEAFF. Looking up the rest from reference TRBV29-1 and TRBJ1-1 gives the full variable domain: SAVISQKPSRDICQRGTSLTIQCQVDSQVTMMFWYRQQPGQSLTLIATANQGSEATYESGFVIDKFPISRPNLTFSTLTVSNMSPEDSSIYLCSVPGPAQAEAFFGQGTRLTVV.

This CDR3 is CASSGGRGTDQPQHF. CDR3 coding DNA: TGTGCCAGCAGTGGAGGCAGGGGGACCGATCAGCCCCAGCATTTT. The V and J genes are TRBV2 and TRBJ1-5, with 7 bases that match TRBD1. This CDR3 has 15 amino acids. Trimming took 4 bases from V and 5 from J; bases not matched to a gene: 8. Germline V gene data show CDR1 as SNHLY and CDR2 as FYNNEI.

V gene TRBV6-1 combines with J gene TRBJ2-1, with a tentative D call TRBD1 (6 bases). Between the trimmed V and J ends, which lost 3 bases and 0 bases, there was a span of 18 bases. Germline loops: CDR1 MNHNS, CDR2 SASEGT. The CDR3 is 18 residues long. CDR3 protein: CASSDIGTFHSSYNEQFF. The CDR3 nucleotides read TGTGCCAGCAGTGACATCGGGACATTTCATAGCTCCTACAATGAGCAGTTCTTC.

V and J are TRBV7-2 and TRBJ2-3; no clear D gene. Trimming stripped 0 bases from V and 2 bases from J, with 6 bases between. Germline V gene sequence: CDR1 SGHTA, CDR2 FQGNSA. This CDR3 spans 14 amino acids. DNA of the CDR3: TGTGCCAGCAGCTTAGCGTCTAACACAGATACGCAGTATTTT. The encoded protein is CASSLASNTDTQYF.

This clone was seen more than once but under ten times. The CDR3, as DNA: TGTGCCAGCAGTTACGGAGGGGCTCAGAACTATGGCTACACCTTC. Its protein product is CASSYGGAQNYGYTF. This rearrangement joins TRBV6-5 to TRBJ1-2, with a possible D match to TRBD1 (5 bases). The CDR3 loop spans 15 amino acids. Germline CDR1 and CDR2: MNHEY and SVGAGI. With 2 bases removed from V and 2 bases from J, the gap between germline ends came to 12 bases.

The chain links TRBV7-2 to TRBJ1-4, with TRBD1 identical over 7 bases. Germline lookup yields CDR1 SGHTA and CDR2 FQGNSA. V shed 3 bases, J shed 7 bases, and the junction held 5 bases outside the gene matches. The CDR3 spans 14 residues. Here the CDR3 reads CASSLGGGGEKLFF. The CDR3 nucleotides read TGTGCCAGCAGCTTGGGAGGGGGCGGTGAAAAACTGTTTTTT. Combining the CDR3 with reference TRBV7-2 and TRBJ1-4 gives the whole variable domain GAGVSQSPSNKVTEKGKDVELRCDPISGHTALYWYRQSLGQGLEFLIYFQGNSAPDKSGLPSDRFSAERTGGSVSTLTIQRTQQEDSAVYLCASSLGGGGEKLFFGSGTQLSVL.

The rearrangement joins TRBV28 to TRBJ2-1, with TRBD2 identical over 13 bases. Germline V CDR1 and CDR2: MDHEN, SYDVKM. The CDR3 contains 15 residues. J lost 4 bases, V lost 4 bases, and 1 base had no gene match. The CDR3 bases are TGTGCCAGCAGTTCACTAGCGGGAGGGTACAATGAGCAGTTCTTC. Protein product: CASSSLAGGYNEQFF. The full variable domain, its missing parts supplied by reference TRBV28 and TRBJ2-1, is DVKVTQSSRYLVKRTGEKVFLECVQDMDHENMFWYRQDPGLGLRLIYFSYDVKMKEKGDIPEGYSVSREKKERFSLILESASTNQTSMYLCASSSLAGGYNEQFFGPGTRLTVL.

The chain joins TRBV9 to TRBJ2-1, with D maybe TRBD2 (7 bases). V lost 6 bases and J 1 base, leaving 17 bases between the germline ends. CDR1 and CDR2 (germline): SGDLS, YYNGEE. The CDR3 sequence is 16 residues long. The CDR3 DNA is TGTGCCAGCACTCGCGGGGGCGGCCGGTCCTACAATGAGCAGTTCTTC. Translation gives CASTRGGGRSYNEQFF.

The V and J genes are TRBV4-2 and TRBJ2-2, with no clear D. V shed 1 base and J shed 1 base, with 4 bases lying between them. Germline CDR1 is LGHNA and CDR2 is YNFKEQ. The CDR3 covers 14 residues. The CDR3 bases are TGTGCCAGCAGCCAAGCCGGGAACACCGGGGAGCTGTTTTTT. It codes for CASSQAGNTGELFF.

The V and J genes are TRBV18 and TRBJ2-7, with D unclear. Trimming pared 2 bases from V and 1 base from J, leaving 12 bases between. This CDR3 region has 15 residues. CDR1 KGHSH and CDR2 LQKENI come from the germline V gene. The CDR3 protein is CASSPSTALSYEQYF. CDR3 in DNA: TGTGCCAGCTCACCATCCACAGCGCTTTCCTACGAGCAGTACTTC.

The V call is TRBV7-2, the J call TRBJ2-7; tentative D call: TRBD1 (6 bases). The CDR3 covers 15 residues. Trimming left V 4 bases short and J 0 bases short, with 13 bases between. Germline-derived CDR1 and CDR2 are SGHTA and FQGNSA. Here the CDR3 reads CASSSMMTGSYEQYF. In DNA, the CDR3 is TGTGCCAGCAGCTCAATGATGACAGGCTCCTACGAGCAGTACTTC.

This chain connects TRBV7-2 to TRBJ1-2, with D tentatively TRBD1 (6 bases). Trimming pared 0 bases from V and 8 bases from J, leaving 13 bases between. Germline lookup yields CDR1 SGHTA and CDR2 FQGNSA. The CDR3 runs to 14 residues. The CDR3 region is CASSLAQGIRGYTF. CDR3 nucleotides: TGTGCCAGCAGCTTAGCGCAGGGGATAAGGGGCTACACCTTC.

This sequence joins TRBV10-3 and TRBJ2-3; tentatively, D is TRBD1 (6 bases). The germline V and J ends were trimmed by 4 bases and 0 bases, with 14 bases remaining between them. Germline assignment: CDR1 ENHRY and CDR2 SYGVKD. CDR3 length equals 16 residues. CDR3 protein: CAISAAGTQSTDTQYF. In nucleotides, the CDR3 is TGTGCCATCAGTGCCGCAGGGACACAGAGCACAGATACGCAGTATTTT.

V and J are TRBV28 and TRBJ1-5; a possible D gene is TRBD1 (6 bases). CDR3 length equals 14 residues. Germline-derived CDR1 and CDR2 are MDHEN and SYDVKM. The ends were cut back, 2 bases at V and 7 bases at J, with 12 bases in the middle. The CDR3 DNA sequence: TGTGCCAGCAGTTTAGGGGGCAGCCTCCAGCCCCAGCATTTT. Amino acid sequence: CASSLGGSLQPQHF.

The gene calls are TRBV5-1 and TRBJ2-7; TRBD2 is a possible D gene (5 bases). V was shortened by 1 base and J by 1 base, with 15 bases between the two germline ends. CDR1 and CDR2 (germline): SGHRS, YFSETQ. This CDR3 has 16 residues. This chain's CDR3 is CASSLKEVPLSYEQYF. The CDR3 nucleotides read TGCGCCAGCAGCTTGAAGGAGGTGCCCTTATCCTACGAGCAGTACTTC.

The chain combines TRBV3-1 (or the pseudogene TRBV3-2) with TRBJ2-7; possible D gene TRBD2, 6 bases. V lost 4 bases and J lost 5, with 15 bases in between. This CDR3 region has 14 residues. Germline-derived CDR1 and CDR2 are LGHDT and YNNKEL (reference sequence). In DNA, the CDR3 is TGTGCCAGCAGCCGGACTACTTCTTTTCACGAGCAGTACTTC. This translates into CASSRTTSFHEQYF.

The CDR3 sequence is CASSLEGGGGADTQYF. In DNA form, the CDR3 reads TGCGCCAGCAGCTTGGAAGGGGGAGGCGGTGCAGATACGCAGTATTTT. The chain joins TRBV5-1 to TRBJ2-3; TRBD1 or TRBD2 may be the D gene (6 bases each). Germline V gives CDR1 SGHRS, CDR2 YFSETQ. The CDR3 contains 16 residues. Between the trimmed V and J ends, which lost 0 bases and 4 bases, there was a span of 15 bases. Together with reference TRBV5-1 and TRBJ2-3, the CDR3 gives the full variable domain: KAGVTQTPRYLIKTRGQQVTLSCSPISGHRSVSWYQQTPGQGLQFLFEYFSETQRNKGNFPGRFSGRQFSNSRSEMNVSTLELGDSALYLCASSLEGGGGADTQYFGPGTRLTVL.

The chain carries TRBV6-2 or TRBV6-3 and TRBJ2-7; 11 bases fit TRBD1. V trimming: 0 bases; J trimming: 4 bases; junction bases outside the gene matches: 5. Per the germline V gene, CDR1 is MNHEY and CDR2 is SVGEGT. CDR3 length: 16 residues. CDR3 loop: CASSYSTGQGAYEQYF. The DNA of the CDR3 is TGTGCCAGCAGTTACTCTACAGGACAGGGGGCTTACGAGCAGTACTTC.